The entry below gives a single T cell receptor (beta chain) sequence along with its context. Germline CDR1 SGHAT, CDR2 FQNNGV. The CDR3 runs to 13 residues. V was clipped by 6 bases and J by 2 bases, with 9 bases between them. This entry belongs to a study of blood T cells in healthy people across ages. For the second PCR, which ran for 7 to 11 cycles, a sample-barcoded 5' primer and a J-beta primer mix were used. TCRdb reprocessed the 5' RACE reads via MiXCR and lists one record per CDR3 protein. The sample has about 640,000 distinct CDR3 sequences, about 30% seen once; the top ten hold 15% to 17%. The sequenced material came from blood. V is TRBV11-2 and J is TRBJ2-3; D gene ambiguous. The clonotype comes from a woman of 80 years or more in good health. This CDR3 reads CASSTDHTDTQYF. The CDR3, as DNA: TGTGCCAGCAGTACAGACCACACAGATACGCAGTATTTT.